The 8 T cell receptor beta chains below all came from one sample that was sequenced in a study of blood T cell repertoires in COVID-19. The protocol was immunoSEQ multiplex PCR, while the TCRdb copy is restricted to in-frame clones and leaves out a portion. The sample includes about 180,000 clones, 82% of them seen just once. Sequencing was done on a sample of peripheral blood. Receptor source: a woman aged 70 to 79 with acute or convalescent COVID-19.

This clone was detected a few times. The chain joins TRBV18 to TRBJ2-6; 7 bases align to TRBD1. The V gene end was trimmed by 3 bases and the J gene end by 0 bases; junction bases not matched to a gene: 8. The CDR3 loop spans 18 amino acids. The germline V gene has CDR1 KGHSH and CDR2 LQKENI. CDR3 amino acids: CASSPTGTVSSGANVLTF. The CDR3 bases are TGTGCCAGCTCACCGACCGGGACAGTGAGCTCTGGGGCCAACGTCCTGACTTTC.

This chain joins TRBV6-2 or TRBV6-3 and TRBJ1-2, with D possibly matching TRBD1 (6 bases). The V end was cut by 2 bases, the J end by 0 bases, with 7 bases between. The CDR3 contains 14 residues. From germline, CDR1 is MNHEY and CDR2 SVGEGT. The CDR3: CASSYGQSNYGYTF. The DNA for the CDR3 is TGTGCCAGCAGTTACGGACAGTCTAACTATGGCTACACCTTC.

V and J are TRBV29-1 and TRBJ1-2, with no clear D. Trimming removed 3 bases at V and 6 bases at J, with 14 bases between. Germline CDR1 is SQVTM and CDR2 is ANQGSEA. The length of the CDR3 is 13 residues. CDR3 protein: CSVDLGRRDGYTF. The DNA for the CDR3 is TGCAGCGTTGACTTGGGTCGCCGGGATGGCTACACCTTC.

The V and J genes are TRBV5-4 and TRBJ2-3; 12 bases line up with TRBD2. Germline assignment: CDR1 SGHNT and CDR2 YYREEE (reference sequence). V lost 2 bases and J lost 1; bases outside the gene matches: 5. This CDR3 has 17 amino acids. The CDR3 DNA sequence: TGTGCCAGCAGCTTCGGGACTAGCGGGTCAGGCACAGATACGCAGTATTTT. It is translated as CASSFGTSGSGTDTQYF.

The V gene is TRBV2, the J gene TRBJ1-2; TRBD1 might be the D (6 bases). The CDR3 is 16 residues long. V lost 0 bases to trimming and J lost 8 bases, with 19 bases between them. CDR1 and CDR2 (germline): SNHLY, FYNNEI. CDR3 sequence reads: CASSEAPGDLLEGYTF. The CDR3 DNA reads as TGTGCCAGCAGTGAAGCCCCAGGGGACCTCCTAGAGGGCTACACCTTC.

The chain links TRBV3-1 (or the pseudogene TRBV3-2) to TRBJ1-5; D ambiguous. Per germline, CDR1 LGHDT and CDR2 YNNKEL (reference sequence). This CDR3 spans 13 amino acids. The CDR3 protein is CAAGASYNQPQHF. DNA for the CDR3: TGTGCGGCCGGAGCAAGCTACAATCAGCCCCAGCATTTT.

V gene TRBV30 combines with J gene TRBJ1-1; no firm D call. CDR3 length equals 12 residues. The V end was cut by 3 bases, the J end by 0 bases, with 5 bases between. Germline V CDR1 and CDR2: GTSNPN, SVGIG (reference sequence). Written as DNA, the CDR3 is TGTGCCTGGAGGGCCATGAACACTGAAGCTTTCTTT. Translation gives CAWRAMNTEAFF.

The CDR3 is CASSLDYAPLRYSNQPQHF. CDR3 DNA: TGTGCCAGCAGCTTAGATTACGCTCCCCTTCGCTATAGCAATCAGCCCCAGCATTTT. V gene TRBV7-8 combines with J gene TRBJ1-5; D unresolved. Deletions cut 1 base from V and 0 bases from J, with 19 bases between. The CDR3 totals 19 residues. CDR1 is SGHVS, CDR2 FQNEAQ, per germline.